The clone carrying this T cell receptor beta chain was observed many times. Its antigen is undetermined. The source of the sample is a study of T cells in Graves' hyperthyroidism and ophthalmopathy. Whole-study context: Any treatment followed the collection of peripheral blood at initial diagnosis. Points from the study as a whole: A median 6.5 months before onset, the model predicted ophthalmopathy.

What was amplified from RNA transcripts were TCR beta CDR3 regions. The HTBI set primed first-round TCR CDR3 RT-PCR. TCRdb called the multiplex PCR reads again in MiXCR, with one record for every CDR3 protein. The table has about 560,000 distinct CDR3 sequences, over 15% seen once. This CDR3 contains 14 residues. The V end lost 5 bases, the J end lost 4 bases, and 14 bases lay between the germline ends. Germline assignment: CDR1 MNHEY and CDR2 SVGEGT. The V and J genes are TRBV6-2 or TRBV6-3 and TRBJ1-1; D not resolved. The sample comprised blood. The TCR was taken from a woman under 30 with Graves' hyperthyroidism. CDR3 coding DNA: TGTGCCAGCAGTCGCGCCGGGCGCGGCACTGAAGCTTTCTTT. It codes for CASSRAGRGTEAFF.